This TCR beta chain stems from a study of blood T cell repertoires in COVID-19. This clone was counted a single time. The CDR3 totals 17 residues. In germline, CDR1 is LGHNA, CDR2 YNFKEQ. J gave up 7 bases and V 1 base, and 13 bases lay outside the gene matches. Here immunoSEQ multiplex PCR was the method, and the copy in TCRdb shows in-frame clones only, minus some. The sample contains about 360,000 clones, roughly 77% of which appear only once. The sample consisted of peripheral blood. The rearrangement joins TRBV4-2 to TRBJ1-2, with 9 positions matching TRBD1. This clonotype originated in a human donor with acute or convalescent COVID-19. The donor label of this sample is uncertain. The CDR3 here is CASSQGLYTGTGSGYTF. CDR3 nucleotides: TGTGCCAGCAGCCAAGGTCTTTACACCGGGACAGGGAGTGGCTACACCTTC.